The clone carrying this TCR beta chain was counted only a few times. The entry originates in a study of T-cell reconstitution after alpha-beta-depleted transplantation in children. Unique molecular identifiers were built into the TCRbeta library. Each CDR3 protein gets one entry after TCRdb re-called the PCR reads with MiXCR. Here the sample spans a few hundred thousand distinct CDR3 sequences, over 10% being singletons. Germline lookup yields CDR1 DFQATT and CDR2 SNEGSKA (reference sequence). The trim removed 0 bases at V and 7 bases at J, leaving 8 bases unmatched. This CDR3 is built from 15 residues.

The chain joins TRBV20-1 to TRBJ2-1, with 8 bases that match TRBD2. The sequencing here drew on PBMCs, mostly from graft donor cells, taken 360 days after TCRalphabeta/CD19-depleted stem cell transplant. This TCR was recovered from a male patient younger than 18 who had a stem cell transplant for acute myeloid leukemia, so the T cells may come from the graft donor. This chain's CDR3 is CSARDALAGRNEQFF. In nucleotides, the CDR3 is TGCAGTGCTAGAGATGCCCTAGCGGGTAGGAATGAGCAGTTCTTC.